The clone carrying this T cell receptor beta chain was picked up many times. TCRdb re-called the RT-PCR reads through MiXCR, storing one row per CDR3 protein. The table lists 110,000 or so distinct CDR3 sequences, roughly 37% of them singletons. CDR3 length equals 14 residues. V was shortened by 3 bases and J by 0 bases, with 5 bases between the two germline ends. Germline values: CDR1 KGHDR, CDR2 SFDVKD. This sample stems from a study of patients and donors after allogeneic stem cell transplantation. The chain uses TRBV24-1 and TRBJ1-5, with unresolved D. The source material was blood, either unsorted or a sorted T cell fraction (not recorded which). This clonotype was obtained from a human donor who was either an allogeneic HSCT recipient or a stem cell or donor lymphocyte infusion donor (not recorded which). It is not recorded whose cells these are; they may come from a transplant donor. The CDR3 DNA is TGTGCCACCAGTGATGGCAGTAGCAATCAGCCCCAGCATTTT. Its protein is CATSDGSSNQPQHF.